Following are 11 T cell receptor beta chains from one sample sequenced in a study of early T cells in non-severe SARS-CoV-2 infection. TCRdb re-analysed the 5' RACE reads in MiXCR, keeping a single row per CDR3 protein. This table holds 35,000 to 45,000 distinct CDR3 sequences, 6% to 7.5% found once. Specimen: whole blood, collected at baseline. The receptors here all came from an adult who was a healthcare worker with PCR-confirmed SARS-CoV-2 infection or an uninfected control (not recorded which).

This clonotype has just a few counts. The J gene is TRBJ1-1, the V gene TRBV30; the D gene is possibly TRBD1 (5 bases). The V end lost 3 bases, the J end lost 1 base, and 9 bases lay between the germline ends. CDR3 length: 13 amino acids. CDR1 and CDR2 from the germline V gene are GTSNPN and SVGIG (reference sequence). CDR3 region: CAWRNRQNTEAFF. As DNA, the CDR3 is TGTGCCTGGAGAAACAGGCAGAACACTGAAGCTTTCTTT.

In this sample, this clonotype turned up many times. This CDR3 reads CSASSVEPQHF. CDR3 nucleotides: TGCAGTGCTTCCTCTGTCGAGCCCCAGCATTTT. The chain uses TRBV20-1 and TRBJ1-5; no definite D call. In germline, CDR1 is DFQATT, CDR2 SNEGSKA (reference sequence). The germline V and J ends were trimmed by 5 bases and 8 bases, with 10 bases remaining between them. The CDR3 totals 11 residues.

This clonotype appeared many times. A junction end diverges from the germline sequence, so it may reflect a read error. The chain joins TRBV7-7 to TRBJ2-1; D is unresolved. The CDR3 covers 13 residues. Germline-derived CDR1 and CDR2 are SSHAT and FNYEAQ (reference sequence). CDR3 loop: CASSLGPDNEQFF. The CDR3 DNA reads TGTGCTAGCAGCTTAGGGCCTGACAATGAGCAGTTCTTC.

This clonotype showed up just a few times. This chain links TRBV12-5 with TRBJ2-7, with D tentatively TRBD2 (5 bases). Germline V gene sequence: CDR1 LGHNT, CDR2 FRNRAP. CDR3 length equals 11 residues. V was clipped by 2 bases and J by 12 bases, with 11 bases between them. For the CDR3, the DNA is TGTGCTAGTGGTTTGTGGTACGAGGGGTACTTC. Translated, it gives CASGLWYEGYF.

In this sample, this clonotype turned up many times. The gene calls are TRBV3-1 and TRBJ1-2, with D possibly matching TRBD1 (5 bases). V lost 4 bases, J lost 7 bases, and 25 bases lay in between. Germline-derived CDR1 and CDR2 are LGHDT and YNNKEL (reference sequence). The CDR3 spans 17 residues. Written as DNA, the CDR3 is TGTGCCAGCAGCCGAAAAGCTTTCGGGGACCTATGGAGTGGCTACACCTTC. Amino acids: CASSRKAFGDLWSGYTF.

The chain is built from TRBV3-1 and TRBJ2-7, with D tentatively TRBD2 (6 bases). CDR3 length equals 16 residues. V lost 3 bases to trimming and J lost 3 bases, with 18 bases between them. Germline assignment: CDR1 LGHDT and CDR2 YNNKEL (reference sequence). The CDR3 nucleotides read TGTGCCAGCAGCCATCAGGCAGCGGGCCTAGACTACGAGCAGTACTTC. The encoded protein is CASSHQAAGLDYEQYF.

This clonotype was observed a handful of times. V usage is TRBV20-1 and J usage is TRBJ2-7; TRBD2 aligns across 8 bases. Germline V gene lookup returns CDR1 DFQATT and CDR2 SNEGSKA (reference sequence). This CDR3 region has 14 residues. J gave up 6 bases and V 1 base, and 8 bases lay outside the gene matches. The CDR3 DNA reads as TGCAGTGCTAGAGTCCTAGGACTAGCTGCCGAGCAGTACTTC. This encodes CSARVLGLAAEQYF.

This clonotype showed up just a few times. V gene TRBV4-1 combines with J gene TRBJ2-3; unclear D gene. The CDR3 has 12 amino acids. The ends were cut back, 1 base at V and 10 bases at J, with 9 bases in the middle. Germline CDR1 and CDR2: MGHRA and YSYEKL. CDR3 sequence: CASSQGPSPQYF. CDR3 nucleotides: TGCGCCAGCAGCCAAGGACCCTCCCCGCAGTATTTT.

The V call is TRBV5-4, the J call TRBJ1-5, with 9 bases matching TRBD1. Germline V gives CDR1 SGHNT, CDR2 YYREEE (reference sequence). This CDR3 comprises 18 residues. Trimming at V came to 3 bases and at J to 1 base, leaving 11 bases not matched to a gene. The CDR3 loop is CASSYSGTGFRSNQPQHF. DNA for the CDR3: TGTGCCAGCAGCTACTCCGGGACAGGGTTTCGGAGCAATCAGCCCCAGCATTTT.

Ten or more counts support this clonotype. V gene TRBV28 combines with J gene TRBJ1-2; 9 bases map to TRBD1. CDR1 MDHEN and CDR2 SYDVKM come from the germline V gene. With 3 bases clipped from V and 13 bases from J, the junction kept 3 bases outside the gene matches. CDR3 length equals 11 residues. The CDR3 DNA follows: TGTGCCAGCAGTTTGGGACAGGGTTGCACCTTC. It is translated as CASSLGQGCTF.

This clonotype was found a few times. The chain has TRBV29-1 and TRBJ1-2; 7 positions match TRBD1. J lost 3 bases, V lost 8 bases, and 6 bases had no gene match. The germline gives CDR1 SQVTM, CDR2 ANQGSEA. The CDR3 loop spans 12 amino acids. The CDR3 spells CSTSGQDYGYTF. The CDR3 DNA follows: TGCAGCACCTCCGGACAGGACTATGGCTACACCTTC.